This T cell receptor beta chain is from a study of blood T cells in healthy people across ages. From germline, CDR1 is MDHEN and CDR2 SYDVKM. This CDR3 is built from 14 residues. The V gene lost 5 bases and the J gene lost 4 bases, with 15 bases spanning the gap. A second PCR, run for about 6 to 12 cycles, used a sample-barcoded 5' primer plus a J-beta primer mix. TCRdb recomputed calls from the 5' RACE reads with MiXCR, one row per CDR3 protein. The sample yields 750,000 to 950,000 distinct CDR3 sequences, almost 30% seen once. This clonotype was seen ten or more times. These data also featured in a second study, about T cells of mothers and their children.

This clonotype was obtained from a woman aged 40 to 55 in good health. V usage is TRBV28 and J usage is TRBJ2-7; D not certain. The sample taken for sequencing was blood. The CDR3 spells CASSPPAYGYEQYF. Written as DNA, the CDR3 is TGTGCCAGCAGTCCCCCCGCGTACGGATACGAGCAGTACTTC.